This T cell receptor (beta chain) was found in a study of blood T cell repertoires in COVID-19. Study in general: PBMCs, B-cell-depleted T cells, or T cells were the source of the cDNA or gDNA that made up the material.

The CDR3 is 15 amino acids. Trimming at V came to 5 bases and at J to 0 bases, leaving 3 bases not matched to a gene. Germline CDR1 and CDR2: SEHNR and FQNEAQ (reference sequence). Cohorts were assigned according to the clinical history that participants reported. What the recovered Cohort 3 donors had was two negative PCRs, clearance, or symptom resolution. The table came from immunoSEQ multiplex PCR; TCRdb's copy has only in-frame clones and leaves some out. The data show around 280,000 clones, around 85% seen once. The sequence derives from a woman between 35 and 50 years old who had recovered from COVID-19. The gene calls are TRBV7-9 and TRBJ1-4; 7 bases fit TRBD1. The sequenced sample consisted of PBMCs or T cells enriched from blood (not recorded which). CDR3 DNA sequence: TGTGCCAGCAGCATCGACAGGGCAACTAATGAAAAACTGTTTTTT. This encodes CASSIDRATNEKLFF.